The text below deals with one T cell receptor beta chain. Its antigen remains unknown. This sample was included in a study of T cell responses to AZD1222 COVID-19 vaccine. Overall study findings and caveats: Spike-specific TCR breadth and depth grew following two AZD1222 doses. Reportedly, nearly half the spike-specific TCRs target unmutated variant regions. Sampling that yielded the repertoires occurred only after the peak T cell response. The study identified only 6 or 7 AZD1222 recipients as seropositive at baseline.

The table came from immunoSEQ multiplex PCR; TCRdb's copy has only in-frame clones and leaves some out. The profile shows more than 95,000 clones, around 89% of them singletons. The CDR3 is 13 residues long. V was pared by 5 bases and J by 11 bases, with 13 bases between. Germline CDR1 is LNHNV and CDR2 is YYDKDF (reference sequence). The sequences come from peripheral blood, collected on day 0 of AZD1222 vaccination. The clonotype was recovered from an adult in good health. The chain combines TRBV15 with TRBJ1-6; unclear D gene. This chain's CDR3 is CATSLARSPPLHF. The CDR3 DNA reads TGTGCCACCAGCTTGGCCCGCTCGCCACCCCTCCACTTT. Based on the CDR3 plus reference TRBV15 and TRBJ1-6, the full variable domain is DAMVIQNPRYQVTQFGKPVTLSCSQTLNHNVMYWYQQKSSQAPKLLFHYYDKDFNNEADTPDNFQSRRPNTSFCFLDIRSPGLGDTAMYLCATSLARSPPLHFGNGTRLTVT.